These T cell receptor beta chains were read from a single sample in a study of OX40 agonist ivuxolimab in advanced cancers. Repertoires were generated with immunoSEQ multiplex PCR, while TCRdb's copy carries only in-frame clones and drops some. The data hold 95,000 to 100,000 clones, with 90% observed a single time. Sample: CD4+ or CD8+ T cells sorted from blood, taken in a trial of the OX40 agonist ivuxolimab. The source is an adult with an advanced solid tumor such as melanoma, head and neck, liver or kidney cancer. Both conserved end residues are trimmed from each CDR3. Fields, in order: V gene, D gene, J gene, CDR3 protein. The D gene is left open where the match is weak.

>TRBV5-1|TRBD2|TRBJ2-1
ASSLGTSGLNEQF
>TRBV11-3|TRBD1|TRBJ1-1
ASSSLGGGGTEAF
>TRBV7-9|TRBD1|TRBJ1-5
ASSIDRAQPQH
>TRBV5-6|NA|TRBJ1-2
ASSFYDRGYGYT
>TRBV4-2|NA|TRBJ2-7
ASSQRGAWEQY
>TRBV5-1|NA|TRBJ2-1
ASSLRTAQGEQF
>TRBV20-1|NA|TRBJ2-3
SAPLADTQY
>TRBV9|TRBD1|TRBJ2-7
ASSVEPGQGAYEQY
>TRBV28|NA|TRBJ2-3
ASSLVADTQY
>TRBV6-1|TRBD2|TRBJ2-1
ASSYGRWYNEQF
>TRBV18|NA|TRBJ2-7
ASSPLVEQY
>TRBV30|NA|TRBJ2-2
AWRPDTYTGELF
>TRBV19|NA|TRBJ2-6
ASSIGFRGSSGANVLT
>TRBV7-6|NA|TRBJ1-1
ASSQPRGGNTEAF
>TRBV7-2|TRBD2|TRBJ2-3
ASSLVASGIYTDTQY
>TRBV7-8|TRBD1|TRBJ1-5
ASSLIGGAGTYSNQPQH
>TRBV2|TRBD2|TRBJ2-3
ASRKGTSGSLDTQY